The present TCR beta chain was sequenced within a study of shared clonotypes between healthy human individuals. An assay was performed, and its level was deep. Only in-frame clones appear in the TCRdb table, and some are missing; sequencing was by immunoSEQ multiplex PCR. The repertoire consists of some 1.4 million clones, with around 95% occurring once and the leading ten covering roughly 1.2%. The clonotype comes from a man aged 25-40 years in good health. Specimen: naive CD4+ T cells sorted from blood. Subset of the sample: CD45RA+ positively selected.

The DNA for the CDR3 is TGTGCCAGCAGCTCGGGATTACTTAGCAATCAGCCCCAGCATTTT. It is translated as CASSSGLLSNQPQHF. This sequence joins TRBV7-9 and TRBJ1-5, with D unresolved. Trimming removed 4 bases at V and 0 bases at J, with 10 bases between. CDR1 is SEHNR, CDR2 FQNEAQ, per germline (reference sequence). This CDR3 contains 15 residues.